Sequencing of this TCR beta chain was carried out in a study of T cells in Graves' hyperthyroidism and ophthalmopathy. Findings of the study overall: Ophthalmopathy was told apart from stable hyperthyroidism by a 13 V-J model. The model's output predicted ophthalmopathy at a median of around 6.9 months prior to onset.

There are 16 residues in the CDR3. V lost 0 bases, J lost 0 bases, and 8 bases lay in between. CDR1 is MGHRA, CDR2 YSYEKL, per germline. Details on this clonotype: Its antigen remains unidentified.

TCR beta CDR3 region amplification was performed from RNA transcripts. A first-round RT-PCR of the TCR CDR3 used the HTBI primer set. In TCRdb, the multiplex PCR reads were re-called with MiXCR into one record per CDR3 protein. The sample holds more than 450,000 distinct CDR3 sequences, less than 15% seen once. Exclusion followed for patients with uncontrolled infection, other autoimmune disease, pregnancy or lactation. The diagnostic basis comprised clinical symptoms, serum thyroxine and TRAb, thyroid ultrasound and orbital computed tomography. The rearrangement links TRBV4-1 to TRBJ2-2; D unresolved. This TCR came from a woman between 40 and 55 years old with Graves' hyperthyroidism. Sequenced input: blood. The CDR3 reads CASSQESTANTGELFF. In nucleotides, the CDR3 is TGCGCCAGCAGCCAAGAATCAACCGCGAACACCGGGGAGCTGTTTTTT.